The 15 T cell receptor beta chains reported below all come from one sample, sequenced in a study of T cells in Graves' hyperthyroidism and ophthalmopathy. RNA transcripts yielded amplified TCR beta CDR3 regions. The HTBI primer set served for first-round RT-PCR of the TCR CDR3. In TCRdb, the multiplex PCR reads were re-called with MiXCR into one record per CDR3 protein. The sample has about 640,000 distinct CDR3 sequences; 13% to 15% are singletons. The specimen was blood. The receptor set was obtained from a woman in her 50s with Graves' ophthalmopathy.

This clonotype was seen many times. The chain has TRBV27 and TRBJ2-1; TRBD2 agrees at 7 bases. V trimming: 5 bases; J trimming: 8 bases; junction bases outside the gene matches: 21. From germline, CDR1 is MNHEY and CDR2 SMNVEV (reference sequence). The CDR3 contains 18 residues. Written as DNA, the CDR3 is TGTGCCAGCAGTACTCCGAGGTTGGGGCAACCGGGGGGAGATGAGCAGTTCTTC. It is translated as CASSTPRLGQPGGDEQFF.

This chain joins TRBV10-2 and TRBJ2-5; D unresolved. The CDR3 totals 14 residues. Germline V gene lookup returns CDR1 WSHSY and CDR2 SAAADI. Trimming pared 0 bases from V and 1 base from J, leaving 6 bases between. DNA for the CDR3: TGCGCCAGCAGTGAGTCTACAGTCCAAGAGACCCAGTACTTC. Translated, it gives CASSESTVQETQYF.

This clonotype was picked up many times. This chain joins TRBV20-1 and TRBJ2-7; D possibly matches TRBD1 or TRBD2 (5 bases each). V was cut by 5 bases and J by 0 bases, with 11 bases left in between. CDR3 length: 13 amino acids. The V gene's germline CDR1 is DFQATT and CDR2 SNEGSKA (reference sequence). CDR3 sequence (DNA): TGCAGTGCTCGCCGTGGGACCTCCTACGAGCAGTACTTC. Translation: CSARRGTSYEQYF.

This chain connects TRBV20-1 to TRBJ2-5; the D is unclear. V lost 2 bases and J 7 bases, leaving 17 bases between the germline ends. CDR3 size: 14 residues. The germline gives CDR1 DFQATT, CDR2 SNEGSKA (reference sequence). CDR3 sequence (DNA): TGCAGTGCTAGACCCTATAGCAATGTAGGGACCCAGTACTTC. It translates to CSARPYSNVGTQYF.

The V call is TRBV19, the J call TRBJ1-6, with no clear D. Looked up from germline, CDR1 is LNHDA and CDR2 is SQIVND (reference sequence). CDR3 length: 13 residues. V lost 2 bases to trimming and J lost 14 bases, with 13 bases between them. The CDR3 sequence is CASSIIGPPALHF. As DNA, the CDR3 is TGTGCCAGTAGTATAATCGGACCGCCAGCCCTCCACTTT.

V usage is TRBV5-6 and J usage is TRBJ2-5; D is uncertain. Germline CDR1 and CDR2: SGHDT and YYEEEE. The CDR3 runs 14 residues. V was shortened by 1 base and J by 6 bases, with 13 bases between the two germline ends. CDR3 coding DNA: TGTGCCAGCAGCTTGACCACATCCACGAAGACCCAGTACTTC. It specifies CASSLTTSTKTQYF. Full variable domain (outside the CDR3, taken from reference TRBV5-6 and TRBJ2-5): DAGVTQSPTHLIKTRGQQVTLRCSPKSGHDTVSWYQQALGQGPQFIFQYYEEEERQRGNFPDRFSGHQFPNYSSELNVNALLLGDSALYLCASSLTTSTKTQYFGPGTRLLVL.

There are many counts of this clonotype. The V gene is TRBV27, the J gene TRBJ2-2, with 7 bases matching TRBD2. Unmatched junction bases numbered 9, after V lost 3 bases and J lost 5 bases. Germline CDR1 MNHEY, CDR2 SMNVEV (reference sequence). CDR3 length: 16 residues. DNA for the CDR3: TGTGCCAGCAGTTTTTTGCGGCGGGAGAGTACCGGGGAGCTGTTTTTT. It is translated as CASSFLRRESTGELFF.

This clonotype showed up just a few times. The chain's CDR3 is CASSQLAGATDTQYF. CDR3 DNA sequence: TGTGCCAGCAGTCAACTAGCGGGGGCCACAGATACGCAGTATTTT. This sequence joins TRBV6-2 or TRBV6-3 and TRBJ2-3; 11 nucleotides match TRBD2. J gave up 2 bases and V 5 bases, and 3 bases lay outside the gene matches. The germline V gene encodes CDR1 MNHEY and CDR2 SVGEGT. This CDR3 comprises 15 residues.

This clonotype appeared many times. The chain joins TRBV27 to TRBJ2-7; TRBD1 matches at 7 bases. Germline V gene sequence: CDR1 MNHEY, CDR2 SMNVEV (reference sequence). The CDR3 has 14 residues. Trimming at V came to 5 bases and at J to 5 bases, leaving 9 bases not matched to a gene. The CDR3 here is CASSPMTGPDEQYF. The CDR3 DNA sequence: TGTGCCAGCAGTCCCATGACAGGGCCCGACGAGCAGTACTTC.

This clonotype was picked up many times. This chain uses TRBV7-2 with TRBJ1-1; D ambiguous. Germline CDR1 reads SGHTA; CDR2 reads FQGNSA. The germline V and J ends were trimmed by 2 bases and 1 base, with 8 bases remaining between them. This CDR3 has 14 residues. Written as DNA, the CDR3 is TGTGCCAGCAGCTTAATTGCAGGGAACACTGAAGCTTTCTTT. Its translation: CASSLIAGNTEAFF.

This clonotype was seen ten or more times. The chain combines TRBV7-8 with TRBJ1-1; D might be TRBD1 (6 bases). Germline V gene sequence: CDR1 SGHVS, CDR2 FQNEAQ. This CDR3 comprises 17 residues. Trimming left V 3 bases short and J 0 bases short, with 17 bases between. CDR3 amino acids: CASSFPQGTSMNTEAFF. In nucleotides, the CDR3 is TGTGCCAGCAGCTTTCCTCAGGGGACCTCCATGAACACTGAAGCTTTCTTT.

The chain has TRBV6-1 and TRBJ2-3, with TRBD1 as a possible D gene (5 bases). Germline CDR1 MNHNS, CDR2 SASEGT. Trimming left V 7 bases short and J 3 bases short, with 14 bases between. The CDR3 loop spans 14 amino acids. The DNA for the CDR3 is TGTGCCAGCAAACAGGACCGATTTACAGATACGCAGTATTTT. It specifies CASKQDRFTDTQYF.

This clonotype was seen many times. The rearrangement uses TRBV15 and TRBJ1-1, with unresolved D. CDR3 length: 16 residues. Trimming shortened V by 1 base and J by 4 bases, and 16 bases separated the two germline ends. Germline-derived CDR1 and CDR2 are LNHNV and YYDKDF (reference sequence). The CDR3 bases are TGTGCCACCAGCAGAGGGTCGAGGCCCGGAGGCACTGAAGCTTTCTTT. As protein: CATSRGSRPGGTEAFF.

There are many counts of this clonotype. This chain links TRBV20-1 with TRBJ1-2, with D unclear. V was trimmed by 2 bases and J by 3 bases, leaving 10 bases between them. This CDR3 comprises 13 residues. Germline V gives CDR1 DFQATT, CDR2 SNEGSKA (reference sequence). Here the CDR3 reads CSARLTRDYGYTF. The CDR3 nucleotides are TGCAGTGCTAGACTAACAAGGGACTATGGCTACACCTTC.

The table lists this clonotype with many counts. The chain joins TRBV27 to TRBJ2-3, with 13 bases that match TRBD2. J was trimmed by 4 bases and V by 4 bases; bases with no gene match: 8. From germline, CDR1 is MNHEY and CDR2 SMNVEV (reference sequence). CDR3 length: 17 residues. CDR3 sequence reads: CASSSLRTSGSADTQYF. The CDR3 nucleotides read TGTGCCAGCAGTTCCCTCAGGACTAGCGGGAGTGCAGATACGCAGTATTTT.